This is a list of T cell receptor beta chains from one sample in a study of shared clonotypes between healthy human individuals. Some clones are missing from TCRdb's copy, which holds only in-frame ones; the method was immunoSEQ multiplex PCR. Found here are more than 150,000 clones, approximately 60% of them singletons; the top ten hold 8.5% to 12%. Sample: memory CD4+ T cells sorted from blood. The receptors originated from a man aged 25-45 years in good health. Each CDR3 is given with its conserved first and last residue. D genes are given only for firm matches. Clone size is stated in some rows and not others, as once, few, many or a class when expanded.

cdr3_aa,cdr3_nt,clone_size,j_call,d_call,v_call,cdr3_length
CASSLNSMNTEAFF,TGCGCCAGCAGCTTGAACAGCATGAACACTGAAGCTTTCTTT,-,TRBJ1-1,-,TRBV5-1,14
CASSAPAGAGTDTQYF,TGTGCCAGCAGTGCCCCTGCGGGCGCAGGCACAGATACGCAGTATTTT,many,TRBJ2-3,-,TRBV27,16
CASSLAGPQQYF,TGTGCCAGCAGCTTGGCGGGGCCGCAGCAGTATTTT,-,TRBJ2-3,-,TRBV13,12
CASSLTIAYNEQFF,TGTGCCAGCAGCTTAACTATAGCTTACAATGAGCAGTTCTTC,-,TRBJ2-1,-,TRBV7-2,14
CASSHGQPGANVLTF,TGTGCCAGCAGCCATGGACAGCCTGGGGCCAACGTCCTGACTTTC,once,TRBJ2-6,-,TRBV11-3,15
CASSYQAEAFF,TGTGCCAGCAGTTACCAGGCTGAAGCTTTCTTT,-,TRBJ1-1,-,TRBV6-5,11
CASSLLANNEQFF,TGTGCCAGCAGTTTACTAGCGAACAATGAGCAGTTCTTC,-,TRBJ2-1,TRBD2,TRBV6-6,13
CASSLYKGRNTEAFF,TGTGCCAGCAGCTTGTATAAGGGAAGGAACACTGAAGCTTTCTTT,few,TRBJ1-1,-,TRBV5-6,15
CASSDQGGANVLTF,TGCGCCAGCAGCGACCAGGGTGGGGCCAACGTCCTGACTTTC,-,TRBJ2-6,-,TRBV5-1,14
CANSGGMRTDTQYF,TGTGCCAACTCCGGGGGCATGAGAACAGATACGCAGTATTTT,-,TRBJ2-3,-,TRBV2,14
CASSGGTGNFYEQYF,TGTGCCAGTAGTGGAGGGACAGGCAATTTCTACGAGCAGTACTTC,-,TRBJ2-7,TRBD1,TRBV19,15